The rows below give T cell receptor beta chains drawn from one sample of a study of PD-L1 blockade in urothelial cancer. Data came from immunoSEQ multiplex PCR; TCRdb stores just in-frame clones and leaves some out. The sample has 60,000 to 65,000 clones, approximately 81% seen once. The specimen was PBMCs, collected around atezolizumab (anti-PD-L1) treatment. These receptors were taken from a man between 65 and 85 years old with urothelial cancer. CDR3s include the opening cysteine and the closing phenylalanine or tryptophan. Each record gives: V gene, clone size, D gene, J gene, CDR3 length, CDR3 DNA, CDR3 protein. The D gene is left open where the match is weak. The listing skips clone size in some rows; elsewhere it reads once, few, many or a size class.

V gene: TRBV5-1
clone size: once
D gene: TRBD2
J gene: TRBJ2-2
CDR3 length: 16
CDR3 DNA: TGCGCCAGCAGCACGGGGACTAGCGGGAGGTCCGGGGAGCTGTTTTTT
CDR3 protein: CASSTGTSGRSGELFF

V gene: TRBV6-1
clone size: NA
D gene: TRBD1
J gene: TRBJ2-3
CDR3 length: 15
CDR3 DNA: TGTGCCAGCACCCCACGACAGGGGAGCACAGATACGCAGTATTTT
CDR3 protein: CASTPRQGSTDTQYF

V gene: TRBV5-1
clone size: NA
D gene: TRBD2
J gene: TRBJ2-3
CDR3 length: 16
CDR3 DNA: TGCGCCAGCAGCTTTGGACTAGCGGGCATCACAGATACGCAGTATTTT
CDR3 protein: CASSFGLAGITDTQYF

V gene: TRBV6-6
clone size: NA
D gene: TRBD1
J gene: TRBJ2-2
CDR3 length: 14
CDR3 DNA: TGTGCCAGCGGTAGGACAGGGAGCACCGGGGAGCTGTTTTTT
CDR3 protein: CASGRTGSTGELFF

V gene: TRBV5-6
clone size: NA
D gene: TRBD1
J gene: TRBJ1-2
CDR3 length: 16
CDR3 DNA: TGTGCCAGCAGCCCACCCCGGGACAGAAACGTCTATGGCTACACCTTC
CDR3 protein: CASSPPRDRNVYGYTF

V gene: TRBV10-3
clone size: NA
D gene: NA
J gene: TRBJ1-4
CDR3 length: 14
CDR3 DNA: TGTGCCATCAGTGACAGGGCAGATGATGAAAAACTGTTTTTT
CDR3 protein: CAISDRADDEKLFF

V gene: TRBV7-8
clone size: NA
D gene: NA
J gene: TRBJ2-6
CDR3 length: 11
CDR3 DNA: TGTGCCAGCAGTAGGGCCAACGTCCTGACTTTC
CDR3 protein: CASSRANVLTF

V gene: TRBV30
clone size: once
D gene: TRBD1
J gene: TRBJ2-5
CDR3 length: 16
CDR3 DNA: TGTGCCTGGACCCAGCCTAGGACAGGGGGCGGAGAGACCCAGTACTTC
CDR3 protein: CAWTQPRTGGGETQYF

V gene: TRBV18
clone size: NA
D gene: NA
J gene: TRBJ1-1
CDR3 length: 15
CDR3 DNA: TGTGCCAGCCACGGATCTATGGGGGCGTCCACTGAAGCTTTCTTT
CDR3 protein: CASHGSMGASTEAFF

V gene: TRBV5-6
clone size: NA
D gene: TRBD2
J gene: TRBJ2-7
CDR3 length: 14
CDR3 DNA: TGTGCCAGCAGCCGCGCGGGGGGCACCTACGAGCAGTACTTC
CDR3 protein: CASSRAGGTYEQYF

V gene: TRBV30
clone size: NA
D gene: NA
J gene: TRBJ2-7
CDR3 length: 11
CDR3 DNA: TGTGCCTGGAGTGTACAGAACGAGCAGTACTTC
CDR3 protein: CAWSVQNEQYF

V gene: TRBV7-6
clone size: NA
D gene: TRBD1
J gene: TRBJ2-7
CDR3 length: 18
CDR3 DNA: TGTGCCAGCAGCTTAGCTGGGGGCCCGACAGGGGCTCCTTGGGAGCAGTACTTC
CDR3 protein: CASSLAGGPTGAPWEQYF

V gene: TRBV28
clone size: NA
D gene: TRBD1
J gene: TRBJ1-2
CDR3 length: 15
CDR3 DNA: TGTGCCAGCAGCTTTCTAACCGGGACAGGGGGCGGCTACACCTTC
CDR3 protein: CASSFLTGTGGGYTF

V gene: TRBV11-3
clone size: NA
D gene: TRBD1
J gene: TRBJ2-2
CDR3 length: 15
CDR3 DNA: TGTGCCAGCAGCTCCGGACAGGGTGGAACCGGGGAGCTGTTTTTT
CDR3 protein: CASSSGQGGTGELFF

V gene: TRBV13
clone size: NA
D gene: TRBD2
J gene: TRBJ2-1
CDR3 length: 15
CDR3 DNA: TGTGCCAGCACCCTAGGGGCGGGAGGCTACAATGAGCAGTTCTTC
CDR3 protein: CASTLGAGGYNEQFF

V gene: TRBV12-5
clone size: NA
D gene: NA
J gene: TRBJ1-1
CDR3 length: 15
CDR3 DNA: TGTGCTAGTGGTTTTTTCAACGGGGGACCCTCTGAAGCTTTCTTT
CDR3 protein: CASGFFNGGPSEAFF

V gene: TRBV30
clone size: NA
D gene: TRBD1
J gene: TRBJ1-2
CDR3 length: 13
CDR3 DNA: TGTGCCGTGAGCGGGACAGGGGGTGGCGGCTACACCTTC
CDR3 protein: CAVSGTGGGGYTF

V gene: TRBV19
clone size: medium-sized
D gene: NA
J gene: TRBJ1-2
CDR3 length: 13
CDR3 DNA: TGTGCCAGTAGTATGAGTGTGAACTATGGCTACACCTTC
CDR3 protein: CASSMSVNYGYTF

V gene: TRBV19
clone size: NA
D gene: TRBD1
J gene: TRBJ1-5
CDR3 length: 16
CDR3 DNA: TGTGCCAGTAGATGGGGGACAGGGGTCGGCAATCAGCCCCAGCATTTT
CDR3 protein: CASRWGTGVGNQPQHF

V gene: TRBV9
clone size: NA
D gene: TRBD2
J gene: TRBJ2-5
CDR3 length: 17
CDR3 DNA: TGTGCCAGCAGCGTAGCTCCGTCTCTAGCGGGAGAAGAGACCCAGTACTTC
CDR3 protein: CASSVAPSLAGEETQYF

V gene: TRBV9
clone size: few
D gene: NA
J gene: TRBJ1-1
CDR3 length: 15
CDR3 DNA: TGTGCCAGCAGCGTAGGGGTAGCAGCGAACACTGAAGCTTTCTTT
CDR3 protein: CASSVGVAANTEAFF

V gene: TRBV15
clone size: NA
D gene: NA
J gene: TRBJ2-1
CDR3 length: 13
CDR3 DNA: TGTGCCACCAGCGGCGGACAGCTTAATGAGCAGTTCTTC
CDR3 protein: CATSGGQLNEQFF

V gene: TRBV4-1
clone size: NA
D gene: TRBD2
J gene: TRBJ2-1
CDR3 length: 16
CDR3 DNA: TGCGCCAGCAGGGACAATTCACGCGGGGGGTACAATGAGCAGTTCTTC
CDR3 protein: CASRDNSRGGYNEQFF